The sequence of this T cell receptor beta chain was determined in a study of T cells in Graves' hyperthyroidism and ophthalmopathy. General study findings and limits: Stable hyperthyroidism was separated from ophthalmopathy by a model based on 13 V-J features. The model predicted ophthalmopathy a median approximately 6.3 months before onset.

Amplified regions were TCR beta CDR3 sequences from RNA transcripts. A set of HTBI primers served as the primers for a first-round RT-PCR of the TCR CDR3. Using its own MiXCR run on the multiplex PCR reads, TCRdb lists one record per CDR3 protein. The repertoire holds hundreds of thousands of distinct CDR3 sequences, with around 39% as singletons. The table lists this clonotype with a count of one. Its specificity is unknown. Patients between 18 and 65 years old had hyperthyroidism, newly diagnosed and lasting under 2 months. The CDR3 length is 15 residues. The ends lost 3 bases at V and 3 bases at J; junction bases unmatched: 5. Germline-derived CDR1 and CDR2 are LNHNV and YYDKDF (reference sequence).

The source is a man aged 18 to 29 with Graves' hyperthyroidism. V usage is TRBV15 and J usage is TRBJ1-1; TRBD1 aligns across 9 bases. The sequencing input was blood. The CDR3 DNA follows: TGTGCCACCAGCAGGGAATACAGGGGGCACACTGAAGCTTTCTTT. It specifies CATSREYRGHTEAFF.